The sequence of this T cell receptor (beta chain) was determined in a study of beta chain features in type 1 diabetes. The ends lost 8 bases at V and 9 bases at J; junction bases unmatched: 9. Germline V gene lookup returns CDR1 MNHNS and CDR2 SASEGT. The CDR3 loop spans 13 amino acids. The whole isolated RNA underwent reverse transcription, so sequencing captured expressed TCRB transcripts. The method was immunoSEQ multiplex PCR; TCRdb's version includes in-frame clones alone and lacks a portion of them. In the table there are fewer than 650,000 clones, around 15% of which are singletons. The chain combines TRBV6-1 with TRBJ2-1, with 8 positions matching TRBD1. Sequenced: naive CD4+ T cells from blood. This TCR derives from a man aged 18 to 35 in good health. The CDR3 protein is CASRSTGVGEQFF. In DNA, the CDR3 is TGTGCCAGCCGATCGACAGGGGTCGGTGAGCAGTTCTTC.